Listed here is a single TCR beta chain. This CDR3 has 16 residues. Trimming took 2 bases from V and 3 from J, leaving 13 bases between them. CDR1 is SGHAT, CDR2 FQNNGV, per germline. These data belong to a study of blood T cell repertoires in COVID-19. Repertoires were generated with immunoSEQ multiplex PCR, while TCRdb's copy carries only in-frame clones and drops some. The sample lists under 250,000 clones; around 85% were seen once. The sample comprised peripheral blood. The receptor was isolated from a woman aged 60-70 years with active or convalescent COVID-19. The rearrangement links TRBV11-2 to TRBJ2-2; a possible D gene is TRBD2 (5 bases). Here the CDR3 reads CASSLWSEAYTGELFF. In DNA form, the CDR3 reads TGTGCCAGCAGCTTATGGTCGGAGGCGTACACCGGGGAGCTGTTTTTT.